A selection of T cell receptor beta chains follows, all from one sample in a study of blood T cell repertoires in COVID-19. The table came from immunoSEQ multiplex PCR; TCRdb's copy has only in-frame clones and leaves some out. The table shows under 250,000 clones, with 85% to 95% occurring only once. Material for sequencing was peripheral blood. The receptors stem from a man aged 25 to 40 with COVID-19, enrolled during active disease. The CDR3 runs from the conserved cysteine through the conserved F or W. Fields, in order: clone size, J gene, D gene, V gene, CDR3 protein, CDR3 DNA. D genes are given only for firm matches. Clone size appears in some rows only: once, few, many, or a class for an expanded clone.

clone size: .
J gene: TRBJ1-2
D gene: .
V gene: TRBV6-2/TRBV6-3
CDR3 protein: CASSFDRANYGYTF
CDR3 DNA: TGTGCCAGCAGTTTTGACAGAGCTAACTATGGCTACACCTTC

clone size: .
J gene: TRBJ2-7
D gene: TRBD2
V gene: TRBV5-1
CDR3 protein: CASSRSGTTYEQYF
CDR3 DNA: TGCGCCAGCAGCCGATCCGGGACTACCTACGAGCAGTACTTC

clone size: once
J gene: TRBJ2-7
D gene: TRBD1
V gene: TRBV27
CDR3 protein: CATGTGGPYEQYF
CDR3 DNA: TGTGCCACAGGGACAGGGGGCCCCTACGAGCAGTACTTC

clone size: .
J gene: TRBJ1-1
D gene: TRBD1
V gene: TRBV5-1
CDR3 protein: CASSFGTGVLNTEAFF
CDR3 DNA: TGCGCCAGCAGCTTTGGAACAGGGGTCCTGAACACTGAAGCTTTCTTT

clone size: .
J gene: TRBJ2-2
D gene: TRBD1
V gene: TRBV18
CDR3 protein: CASSPLDRGPGELFF
CDR3 DNA: TGTGCCAGCTCACCCCTCGACAGGGGCCCCGGGGAGCTGTTTTTT

clone size: .
J gene: TRBJ2-5
D gene: TRBD1
V gene: TRBV7-7
CDR3 protein: CASSENRGEETQYF
CDR3 DNA: TGTGCCAGCAGCGAGAACAGGGGTGAAGAGACCCAGTACTTC

clone size: .
J gene: TRBJ1-4
D gene: .
V gene: TRBV18
CDR3 protein: CASSPLPRDEKLFF
CDR3 DNA: TGTGCCAGCTCACCGCTTCCACGGGATGAAAAACTGTTTTTT

clone size: .
J gene: TRBJ1-5
D gene: .
V gene: TRBV5-1
CDR3 protein: CASSTTANQPQHF
CDR3 DNA: TGCGCCAGCAGCACGACAGCGAATCAGCCCCAGCATTTT

clone size: .
J gene: TRBJ1-2
D gene: .
V gene: TRBV6-6
CDR3 protein: CASSSSGNYGYTF
CDR3 DNA: TGTGCCAGCAGCTCGTCGGGGAACTATGGCTACACCTTC

clone size: .
J gene: TRBJ2-7
D gene: .
V gene: TRBV18
CDR3 protein: CASSPPRDTSYEQYF
CDR3 DNA: TGTGCCAGCTCACCCCCCCGGGACACCTCCTACGAGCAGTACTTC

clone size: .
J gene: TRBJ2-2
D gene: .
V gene: TRBV11-2
CDR3 protein: CASSFPSHGELFF
CDR3 DNA: TGTGCCAGCAGCTTTCCTAGCCACGGGGAGCTGTTTTTT